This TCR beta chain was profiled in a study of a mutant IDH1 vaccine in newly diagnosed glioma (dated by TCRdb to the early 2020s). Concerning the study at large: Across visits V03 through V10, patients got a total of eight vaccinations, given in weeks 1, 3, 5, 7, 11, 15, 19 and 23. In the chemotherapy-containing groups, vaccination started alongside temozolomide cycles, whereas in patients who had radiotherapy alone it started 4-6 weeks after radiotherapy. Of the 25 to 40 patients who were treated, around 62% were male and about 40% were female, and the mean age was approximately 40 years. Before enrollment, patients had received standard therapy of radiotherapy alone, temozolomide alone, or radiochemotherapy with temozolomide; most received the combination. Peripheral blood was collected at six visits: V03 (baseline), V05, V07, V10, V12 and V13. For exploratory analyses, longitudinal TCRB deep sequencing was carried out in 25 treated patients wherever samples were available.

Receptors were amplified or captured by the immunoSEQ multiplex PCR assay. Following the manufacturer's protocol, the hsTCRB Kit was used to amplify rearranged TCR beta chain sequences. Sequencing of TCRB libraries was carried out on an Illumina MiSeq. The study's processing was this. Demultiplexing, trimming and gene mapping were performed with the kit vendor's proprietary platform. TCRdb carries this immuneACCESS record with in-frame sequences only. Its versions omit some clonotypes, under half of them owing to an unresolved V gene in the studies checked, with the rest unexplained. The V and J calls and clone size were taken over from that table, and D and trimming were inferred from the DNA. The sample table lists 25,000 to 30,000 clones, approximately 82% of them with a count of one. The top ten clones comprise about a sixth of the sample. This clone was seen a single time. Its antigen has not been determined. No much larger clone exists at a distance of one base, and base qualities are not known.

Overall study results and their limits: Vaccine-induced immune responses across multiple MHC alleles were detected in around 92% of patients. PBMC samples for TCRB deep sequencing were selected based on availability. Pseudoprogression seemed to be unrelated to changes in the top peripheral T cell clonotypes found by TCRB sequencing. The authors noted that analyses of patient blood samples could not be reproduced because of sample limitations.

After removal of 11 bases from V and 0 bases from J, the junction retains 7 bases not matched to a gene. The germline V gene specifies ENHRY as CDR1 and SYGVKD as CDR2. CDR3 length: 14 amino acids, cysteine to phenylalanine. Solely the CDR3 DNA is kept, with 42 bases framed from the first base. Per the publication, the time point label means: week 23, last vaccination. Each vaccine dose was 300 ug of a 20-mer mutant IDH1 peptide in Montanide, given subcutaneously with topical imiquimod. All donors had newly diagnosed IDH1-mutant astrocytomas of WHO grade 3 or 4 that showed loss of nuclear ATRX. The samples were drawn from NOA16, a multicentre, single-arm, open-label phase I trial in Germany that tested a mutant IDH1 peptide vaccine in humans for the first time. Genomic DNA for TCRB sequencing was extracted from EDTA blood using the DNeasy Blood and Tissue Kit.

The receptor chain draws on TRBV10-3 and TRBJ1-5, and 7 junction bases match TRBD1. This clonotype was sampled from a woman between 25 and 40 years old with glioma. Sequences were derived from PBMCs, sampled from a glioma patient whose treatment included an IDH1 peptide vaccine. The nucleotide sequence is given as TGTGCCGCCAGGGGGGGCGATAGCAATCAGCCCCAGCATTTT. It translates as CAARGGDSNQPQHF.